This T cell receptor beta chain derives from a study of T cell clonality in common variable immunodeficiency (dated by TCRdb to between 2014 and 2017). Beyond this particular receptor, the publication reports: Fewer TCRbeta clones were shared among CVID subjects than among healthy controls (p < 0.0001). Reportedly, TCRbeta sequences from CVID had fewer deletions and N-nucleotide insertions, and highly modified clones with 13 or more V deletions were absent from CVID. It was noted by the authors that sequencing of the repertoires of T cell subpopulations would be needed to clarify the cause of the increased clonality in CVID. Patient heterogeneity within the CVID cohort put limits on correlating repertoire features with clinical complications. TCRbeta clonality was higher in CVID subjects than in healthy controls (t-test p = 0.018), and the increase was most characteristic of about a third of subjects. Despite equal DNA input, controls averaged approximately 82,000 unique sequences per sample versus about 31,547 in CVID samples.

The trim is 0 bases for V and 2 bases for J, with a gap of 5 bases between the germline ends. CDR1 and CDR2, looked up from the germline V gene (reference sequence), are DFQATT and SNEGSKA. The CDR3, cysteine through phenylalanine, is 14 amino acids long. Sequencing covers 33 bases of the CDR3, shown here with the frame starting at base 1. CVID was diagnosed by standard criteria: serum IgG, IgA and/or IgM reduced below normal range, plus specific antibody deficiency. There were around 45 subjects in the CVID group (roughly 15 female and around 30 male), ranging in age from about 8 to 65 years, with a mean age of approximately 40. Both CVID patients and healthy controls were predominantly of Caucasian heritage. At the time of study participation, every CVID subject had been on replacement immunoglobulin therapy for one year or longer. When blood was collected, none of the CVID subjects were ill or on immunomodulatory or immunosuppressive medication. Heparinized peripheral whole blood samples of about 5 to 8 ml were collected from each donor. Genomic DNA from adults with common variable immune deficiency (CVID) and from healthy adult controls was used for sequencing of TCRbeta CDR3 repertoires. Diluted blood was density-centrifuged over Hypaque 1077 or Ficoll-Paque to isolate peripheral blood mononuclear cells. Unsorted mononuclear cells served as the source of genomic DNA, which was extracted either by Qiagen column purification or by a centrifugation-based method.

This clone registers as medium-sized (0.01 to 0.1%) within its sample. The target of this receptor is not known. The CDR3 extends 3 residues past the end of the read, so its final part is completed from the germline J gene. CVID samples and control samples contributed equivalent amounts of genomic DNA as sequencing input. For every sample, a 60 bp segment covering the rearranged TCRbeta CDR3 region was amplified and then sequenced. The immunoSEQ assay, a bias-corrected multiplex PCR combined with high-throughput sequencing, was used to amplify TCRbeta. For the original study's pipeline: Every unique nucleotide sequence was considered a clone and was annotated with V, D and J genes, copy number and frequency. Sequences were labeled productive if in frame, and non-productive if out of frame or containing stop codons. As previously described, clonality was computed from Shannon's entropy. Mean CDR3 Kyte-Doolittle hydropathy was derived from the predicted amino acid sequences of productive clones. Hierarchical clustering of scaled V gene usage was performed with the R hclust function using Manhattan distance and complete linkage. Sharing of clones by CDR3 amino acid sequence was evaluated by resampling 12 repertoires per group over 100 rounds. The repertoires were screened for around 70 published EBV-specific TCRbeta sequences and roughly 250 published CMV-specific TCRbeta sequences. A couple of CVID samples yielding fewer than 10,000 sequences were excluded from analysis, leaving approximately 42 CVID repertoires. In TCRdb, the immuneACCESS table is reduced to in-frame sequences with V and J assigned. These tables do not hold every clone; where another copy was compared, an unresolved V gene accounts for under half, and the others remain unexplained. That table gives V, J and clone size, and the DNA gave D and trimming. The data for this sample show some 1,500 clones, each detected more than once. About 35% of the sample lies in the top ten.

The source material was peripheral blood mononuclear cells. This clonotype was sampled from a human donor with common variable immunodeficiency. In this chain, TRBV20-1 is recombined with TRBJ2-6; no confident D gene assignment can be made. The sequenced CDR3 bases are TGCAGTGCTAGAGATCTAACTGGGGCCAACGTC. This translates into CSARDLTGANV. The full CDR3 reads CSARDLTGANVLTF.